The sequence of this TCR beta chain was determined in a study of cytomegalovirus exposure and HLA in healthy donors. Study-level results: When a later analysis was performed, an Asian-associated ancestry cluster reportedly had fewer N-insertions than the roughly 670-donor mean. Specificity of a few CMV-associated chains for CMV antigens was verified in vitro. Trimming of TCR beta V- and J-genes showed a link, identified in a later analysis, to a missense DCLRE1C variant.

This CDR3 region has 15 residues. V lost 7 bases and J lost 7; bases outside the gene matches: 14. Germline CDR1 reads MNHEY; CDR2 reads SVGAGI. Researchers ran the PCR with 60 Vbeta and 13 Jbeta primers. Source study methods: Roughly 11 million shared chains were among roughly 81 million unique TCR beta chains counted in a later analysis. Here immunoSEQ multiplex PCR was the method, and the copy in TCRdb shows in-frame clones only, minus some. From that table come the V and J calls and clone size; the DNA was used to work out D and trimming. The data contain about 200,000 clones, roughly three quarters of them singletons. This clone came up a few times. The antigen remains unidentified.

The V and J genes are TRBV6-5 and TRBJ1-1; TRBD1 matches 8 bases. Sequencing input: PBMCs. This receptor was taken from a woman between 45 and 60 years old in good health and CMV-seronegative. The CDR3 sequence is CASTPYTGGKNEAFF. The CDR3 DNA reads TGTGCCAGCACCCCCTATACAGGGGGGAAAAATGAAGCTTTCTTT.